Listed below are T cell receptor beta chains from one sample, sequenced in a study of T cells after yellow fever vaccination. Each CDR3 protein gets one entry after TCRdb re-called the 5' RACE reads with MiXCR. This sample has about 500,000 distinct CDR3 sequences; about a sixth occur once, and the top ten carry 17%. The sequenced sample was PBMCs, obtained about 5 days after the first yellow fever vaccination. The receptors were sampled from a man in his late teens or twenties who received the YFV17D yellow fever vaccine. CDR3s include the opening cysteine and the closing phenylalanine or tryptophan. The order of the fields is V gene, J gene, clone size, D gene, CDR3 protein, CDR3 DNA. The D gene is left open where the match is weak. Clone size is shown for a subset of rows, as once, few, many or a class of expanded clone.

TRBV7-2	TRBJ1-5	-	TRBD1	CASSSDRFYQPQHF	TGTGCCAGCAGCTCGGACAGGTTTTATCAGCCCCAGCATTTT
TRBV4-1	TRBJ2-1	-	-	CASSQDRTTWNNEQFF	TGCGCCAGCAGCCAAGACAGGACGACATGGAACAATGAGCAGTTCTTC
TRBV7-9	TRBJ2-2	-	-	CASSSEETGELFF	TGTGCCAGCAGCAGCGAAGAAACCGGGGAGCTGTTTTTT
TRBV12-3/TRBV12-4	TRBJ2-3	-	-	CASSLGRVTQYF	TGTGCCAGCAGTTTAGGGCGGGTCACGCAGTATTTT
TRBV20-1	TRBJ2-3	-	-	CSALRPAAKDTQYF	TGCAGTGCTCTCCGGCCCGCCGCGAAAGATACGCAGTATTTT
TRBV5-1	TRBJ2-1	few	TRBD2	CASSPEGLAGALYNEQFF	TGCGCCAGCAGCCCGGAGGGACTAGCGGGGGCCCTCTACAATGAGCAGTTCTTC
TRBV27	TRBJ2-1	-	TRBD1	CASSITGTGAYNEQFF	TGTGCCAGCAGCATCACCGGGACAGGGGCATACAATGAGCAGTTCTTC
TRBV18	TRBJ1-6	-	-	CASSPAGADSPLHF	TGTGCCAGCTCACCTGCGGGTGCGGATTCACCCCTCCACTTT
TRBV18	TRBJ2-1	many	TRBD2	CASSLGGSEQFF	TGTGCCAGCTCACTGGGAGGGAGTGAGCAGTTCTTC
TRBV6-2/TRBV6-3	TRBJ2-1	few	TRBD1	CASSYQGAGDEQFF	TGTGCCAGCAGTTACCAGGGGGCAGGGGATGAGCAGTTCTTC
TRBV10-3	TRBJ2-7	few	-	CAISEGGSGYEQYF	TGTGCCATCAGTGAAGGGGGATCCGGGTACGAGCAGTACTTC
TRBV27	TRBJ2-3	-	-	CASSRPWAGTDTQYF	TGTGCCAGCAGTCGCCCGTGGGCCGGGACAGATACGCAGTATTTT
TRBV15	TRBJ2-1	-	-	CATSREGAFNDEQFF	TGTGCCACCAGCAGAGAGGGGGCTTTTAACGATGAGCAGTTCTTC
TRBV6-5	TRBJ1-4	-	-	CASSYSGVRTDEKLFF	TGTGCCAGCAGTTACTCTGGGGTCCGAACGGATGAAAAACTGTTTTTT
TRBV7-9	TRBJ2-1	-	-	CASSTLHEQFF	TGTGCCAGCAGCACCCTACATGAGCAGTTCTTC
TRBV24-1	TRBJ2-5	few	TRBD2	CATSGTSGETQYF	TGTGCCACCAGCGGGACTAGCGGAGAGACCCAGTACTTC
TRBV6-1	TRBJ2-3	-	-	CASSRTTITDTQYF	TGTGCCAGCAGCAGGACTACAATCACAGATACGCAGTATTTT
TRBV5-4	TRBJ1-1	-	TRBD1	CASSLGGQVRRKAFF	TGTGCCAGCAGCTTGGGGGGACAGGTGCGGAGAAAAGCTTTCTTT
TRBV5-5	TRBJ2-2	once	TRBD2	CASSLIPSGGRTGELFF	TGTGCCAGCAGCTTGATCCCTAGCGGGGGTCGCACCGGGGAGCTGTTTTTT
TRBV7-8	TRBJ2-2	few	-	CASTNQASANTGELFF	TGTGCCAGCACCAACCAGGCTTCCGCGAACACCGGGGAGCTGTTTTTT
TRBV29-1	TRBJ2-2	-	-	CSVGPVANTGELFF	TGCAGCGTTGGCCCGGTTGCGAACACCGGGGAGCTGTTTTTT
TRBV6-2/TRBV6-3	TRBJ1-3	-	-	CASSYSAWSVAGNTIYF	TGTGCCAGCAGTTACTCGGCATGGAGCGTCGCTGGAAACACCATATATTTT
TRBV6-5	TRBJ2-6	few	TRBD1	CASSFLGQGSSGANVLTF	TGTGCCAGCAGTTTCTTGGGACAGGGTAGCTCTGGGGCCAACGTCCTGACTTTC
TRBV5-1	TRBJ1-2	few	TRBD1	CASSSGGTGQIYGYTF	TGCGCCAGCAGCTCGGGGGGGACAGGACAGATCTATGGCTACACCTTC
TRBV12-3/TRBV12-4	TRBJ1-2	-	-	CASTFRGAPRDYGYTF	TGTGCCAGCACCTTTCGGGGGGCCCCGCGGGACTATGGCTACACCTTC
TRBV12-3/TRBV12-4	TRBJ2-2	-	-	CASSFRQADTGELFF	TGTGCCAGCAGTTTTCGGCAGGCAGACACCGGGGAGCTGTTTTTT
TRBV7-3	TRBJ2-1	-	-	CASSLKGGRGGSYNEQFF	TGTGCCAGCAGCTTAAAAGGCGGGCGGGGTGGCTCCTACAATGAGCAGTTCTTC
TRBV28	TRBJ1-2	-	-	CASSPPQGRGGYTF	TGTGCCAGTAGCCCCCCCCAGGGGCGAGGGGGCTACACCTTC
TRBV7-6	TRBJ2-5	many	TRBD1	CASSSGQGNQETQYF	TGTGCCAGCAGCTCGGGACAGGGGAACCAAGAGACCCAGTACTTC
TRBV5-5	TRBJ2-5	-	-	CASSLTADQETQYF	TGTGCCAGCAGCTTGACGGCTGATCAAGAGACCCAGTACTTC
TRBV7-9	TRBJ2-1	-	-	CASSLSGPDEQFF	TGTGCCAGCAGCTTATCAGGGCCGGATGAGCAGTTCTTC
TRBV9	TRBJ2-7	few	-	CASSDGQIYEQYF	TGTGCCAGCAGCGATGGACAGATCTACGAGCAGTACTTC
TRBV25-1	TRBJ1-1	few	TRBD1	CASSGGGLGNTEAFF	TGTGCCAGCAGTGGAGGGGGCCTGGGGAACACTGAAGCTTTCTTT
TRBV11-2	TRBJ2-5	-	-	CASRSRGIEETQYF	TGTGCCAGCAGATCGAGGGGGATCGAGGAGACCCAGTACTTC
TRBV25-1	TRBJ1-1	once	-	CASSLQGTDTEAFF	TGTGCCAGCAGCCTTCAGGGAACGGACACTGAAGCTTTCTTT
TRBV3-1	TRBJ2-7	-	-	CASSQETPYEQYF	TGTGCCAGCAGCCAAGAAACTCCCTACGAGCAGTACTTC
TRBV20-1	TRBJ2-5	few	TRBD2	CSARVPGGIQETQYF	TGCAGTGCTAGAGTTCCGGGGGGTATACAAGAGACCCAGTACTTC
TRBV12-3/TRBV12-4	TRBJ2-4	-	-	CASSLSKTGPTAKNIQYF	TGTGCCAGCAGTTTATCCAAGACAGGACCCACTGCCAAAAACATTCAGTACTTC
TRBV29-1	TRBJ1-1	many	-	CSVDRGVTEAFF	TGCAGCGTTGACAGGGGAGTCACTGAAGCTTTCTTT
TRBV11-2	TRBJ1-6	few	-	CASSSTDSSSSYNSPLHF	TGTGCCAGCAGTTCTACCGACAGTTCAAGCTCCTATAATTCACCCCTCCACTTT
TRBV9	TRBJ2-3	-	-	CASSVQGVDTQYF	TGTGCCAGCAGCGTACAGGGAGTCGATACGCAGTATTTT
TRBV20-1	TRBJ1-4	few	-	CSARAAINEKLFF	TGCAGTGCTAGAGCAGCGATTAATGAAAAACTGTTTTTT
TRBV15	TRBJ1-1	-	-	CATSPSLHEAFF	TGTGCCACCAGTCCTTCTCTCCATGAAGCTTTCTTT
TRBV6-5	TRBJ1-5	-	-	CASSYPDTYNQPQHF	TGTGCCAGCAGTTACCCCGACACCTACAATCAGCCCCAGCATTTT
TRBV5-1	TRBJ1-1	-	-	CASSGLGGSPEAFF	TGCGCCAGCAGCGGCCTTGGGGGAAGCCCTGAAGCTTTCTTT
TRBV5-1	TRBJ2-3	few	TRBD2	CASSLSSGGPNTDTQYF	TGCGCCAGCAGCTTGAGCAGCGGGGGGCCCAACACAGATACGCAGTATTTT
TRBV5-1	TRBJ2-7	few	-	CASSSQPRGITYEQYF	TGCGCCAGCAGCTCGCAACCTAGGGGGATAACCTACGAGCAGTACTTC
TRBV24-1	TRBJ2-3	many	TRBD1	CATSDFGQGTDTQYF	TGTGCCACCAGTGATTTTGGACAGGGCACAGATACGCAGTATTTT
TRBV12-3/TRBV12-4	TRBJ2-7	few	-	CASSSDIPYEQYF	TGTGCCAGCAGTTCCGACATACCCTACGAGCAGTACTTC
TRBV20-1	TRBJ2-3	few	TRBD2	CSARDPSGGRADTQYF	TGCAGTGCTAGAGATCCTAGCGGGGGGCGGGCAGATACGCAGTATTTT